This T cell receptor (beta chain) was sequenced for a study of beta chain features in type 1 diabetes. Overall study context: All of the samples together had 107,917,701 sorted cells examined. Points from the study as a whole: More deletions and fewer insertions at VDJ junctions were seen in type 1 diabetes patients. Within each of all four CD4+ subsets, Type 1 diabetes patients had TCRB CDR3s that were moderately but significantly shorter. TCRB rearrangement may or may not be influenced by HLA type; here this remained unresolved.

As every portion of the isolated RNA was reverse transcribed, the sequencing read expressed TCRB transcripts. Sequencing used immunoSEQ multiplex PCR; TCRdb keeps in-frame clones, though not all of them. The table records about 660,000 clones, over 12% of them present only once. Turning to this clone: The target antigen is unknown.

With 4 bases clipped from V and 7 bases from J, the junction kept 3 bases outside the gene matches. This CDR3 contains 13 residues. CDR1 GTSNPN and CDR2 SVGIG come from the germline V gene (reference sequence). The chain employs TRBV30 and TRBJ1-5; 11 nucleotides match TRBD1. This clonotype was obtained from a man aged 18 to 29 with type 1 diabetes. The sequenced sample consisted of naive CD4+ T cells from blood. The CDR3 DNA reads as TGTGCCTGGAATGGACAGGGGGCCCAGCCCCAGCATTTT. Protein: CAWNGQGAQPQHF.